The 11 T cell receptor beta chains given below trace back to one sample, sequenced in a study of T cell repertoires and HLA-DP antigens. Their antigens remain unidentified. The table came from immunoSEQ multiplex PCR; TCRdb's copy has only in-frame clones and leaves some out. The sample carries about 89,000 clones, roughly 86% recorded once. Sequencing was performed on CD4+ T cells from PBMCs. The receptors were gathered from a middle-aged man in good health and CMV-seronegative.

The chain recombines TRBV28 with TRBJ1-2, with D tentatively TRBD1 (5 bases). The V gene's germline CDR1 is MDHEN and CDR2 SYDVKM. The V end was cut by 6 bases, the J end by 2 bases, with 22 bases between. The CDR3 is 17 residues long. The CDR3 nucleotides are TGTGCCAGCAGCCCCGGGACCGCAACTACTATGAACTATGGCTACACCTTC. Translating it yields CASSPGTATTMNYGYTF.

The V and J genes are TRBV6-5 and TRBJ1-4, with 8 bases fitting TRBD1. The J segment lost 7 bases and the V segment lost 0 bases, leaving 4 bases of the junction unmatched. The V gene's germline CDR1 is MNHEY and CDR2 SVGAGI. The CDR3 has 15 amino acids. The CDR3 here is CASSYSTGVAEKLFF. The CDR3 DNA sequence: TGTGCCAGCAGTTACTCGACAGGGGTGGCTGAAAAACTGTTTTTT.

This chain connects TRBV11-2 to TRBJ2-1; 9 bases are a match to TRBD2. Per the germline V gene, CDR1 is SGHAT and CDR2 is FQNNGV. This CDR3 is 18 amino acids long. V trimming: 2 bases; J trimming: 5 bases; junction bases outside the gene matches: 13. For the CDR3, the DNA is TGTGCCAGCAGCTTAACTACTAGCGGGCCTATTTCCCACAATGAGCAGTTCTTC. It encodes CASSLTTSGPISHNEQFF.

V gene TRBV7-3 combines with J gene TRBJ2-2; D is undetermined. Trimming removed 3 bases at V and 6 bases at J, with 17 bases between. CDR1 and CDR2 (germline): SGHTA, FQGTGA. The CDR3 contains 16 residues. The CDR3 DNA follows: TGTGCCAGCAGCTTCTTTGCATCCCCGATATCCGGGGAGCTGTTTTTT. This translates into CASSFFASPISGELFF.

The CDR3 DNA is TGTGCCAGCAGCTTGGGGGTAGTTCTGACCTACGAGCAGTACTTC. Protein: CASSLGVVLTYEQYF. This rearrangement joins TRBV7-9 to TRBJ2-7; D may be TRBD1 or TRBD2 (5 bases each). The V gene lost 3 bases and the J gene lost 2 bases, with 14 bases spanning the gap. Germline V gene sequence: CDR1 SEHNR, CDR2 FQNEAQ (reference sequence). The CDR3 covers 15 residues.

The chain has TRBV12-5 and TRBJ2-2; D not certain. Germline CDR1 is LGHNT and CDR2 is FRNRAP. CDR3 size: 15 residues. The V and J ends lost 2 bases and 8 bases respectively, with 15 bases between them. CDR3 in DNA: TGTGCTAGTGGTTTGCCCAGGAGATCCCTTGGGGAGCTGTTTTTT. It translates to CASGLPRRSLGELFF. The full variable domain, in which reference TRBV12-5 and TRBJ2-2 provide the parts outside the CDR3, is DARVTQTPRHKVTEMGQEVTMRCQPILGHNTVFWYRQTMMQGLELLAYFRNRAPLDDSGMPKDRFSAEMPDATLATLKIQPSEPRDSAVYFCASGLPRRSLGELFFGEGSRLTVL.

This rearrangement joins TRBV30 to TRBJ2-5, with D perhaps given as TRBD1 or TRBD2 (5 bases each). Deletions cut 3 bases from V and 4 bases from J, with 15 bases between. This CDR3 is built from 14 residues. CDR1 and CDR2 (germline): GTSNPN, SVGIG (reference sequence). In DNA form, the CDR3 reads TGTGCCTGGAGCTTTGGGACCAATGGAGAGACCCAGTACTTC. Its translation is CAWSFGTNGETQYF.

This clone appeared a few times. The V and J genes are TRBV6-6 and TRBJ1-6, with 8 bases fitting TRBD1. Per germline, CDR1 MNHNY and CDR2 SVGAGI (reference sequence). V was clipped by 6 bases and J by 8 bases; unmatched bases: 3. This CDR3 spans 13 amino acids. The CDR3 DNA follows: TGTGCCAGCAGCGTGGACAGGGATTCACCCCTCCACTTT. This codes for CASSVDRDSPLHF.

The chain combines TRBV5-4 with TRBJ2-3; D remains unclear. The CDR3 extends over 12 amino acids. CDR1 is SGHNT, CDR2 YYREEE, per germline (reference sequence). With 2 bases removed from V and 8 bases from J, the gap between germline ends came to 9 bases. The CDR3: CASSFPLGTQYF. CDR3 DNA sequence: TGTGCCAGCAGCTTCCCGCTAGGTACGCAGTATTTT.

The rearrangement joins TRBV5-1 to TRBJ2-5, with 8 bases aligning to TRBD1. This CDR3 is 15 amino acids long. CDR1 and CDR2 (germline): SGHRS, YFSETQ. V shed 4 bases, J shed 6 bases, and the junction held 11 bases outside the gene matches. The CDR3 region has the DNA TGCGCCAGCAGCCCGCAAAGGACAGGGACGAAGACCCAGTACTTC. Translated: CASSPQRTGTKTQYF. The full variable domain, its missing parts supplied by reference TRBV5-1 and TRBJ2-5, is KAGVTQTPRYLIKTRGQQVTLSCSPISGHRSVSWYQQTPGQGLQFLFEYFSETQRNKGNFPGRFSGRQFSNSRSEMNVSTLELGDSALYLCASSPQRTGTKTQYFGPGTRLLVL.

The gene calls are TRBV4-3 and TRBJ1-2; 8 bases are a match to TRBD1. This CDR3 has 15 residues. V dropped 4 bases and J dropped 8; count of bases not matched to a gene: 12. CDR1 is LGHNA and CDR2 is YSLEER in the germline V gene. In nucleotides, the CDR3 is TGCGCCAGCAGCCTTGAGGTGGGGACAGGTGGCGGCTACACCTTC. Its translation: CASSLEVGTGGGYTF.